The 28 T cell receptor beta chains listed next were all sequenced from one sample in a study of CD8+ T cells in alopecia areata. The treatment denotes: oral pan-JAK inhibitor, 5-10 mg twice daily. The sequencing template was cDNA reverse transcribed from extracted RNA. Produced via immunoSEQ multiplex PCR; TCRdb's table is partial and in-frame only. Of roughly 100,000 clones listed, 60% are singletons. The specimen was CD8+ T cells sorted from blood, collected around week 55, from a patient treated with tofacitinib. The source of these receptors is a human donor with alopecia areata.

In its sample, this clone was seen a few times. The gene calls are TRBV9 and TRBJ2-2; 15 nucleotides agree with TRBD2. This CDR3 is built from 18 residues. V gave up 4 bases and J gave up 1 base; unmatched junction bases: 5. The germline V gene encodes CDR1 SGDLS and CDR2 YYNGEE. CDR3 protein: CASSPPGLAGGNTGELFF. For the CDR3, the DNA is TGTGCCAGCAGCCCCCCGGGACTAGCGGGGGGGAACACCGGGGAGCTGTTTTTT.

V gene TRBV30 combines with J gene TRBJ2-7, with D unclear. This CDR3 has 10 residues. With 6 bases removed from V and 9 bases from J, the gap between germline ends came to 12 bases. Germline CDR1 and CDR2: GTSNPN and SVGIG (reference sequence). CDR3 protein: CACCTFAQYF. CDR3 in DNA: TGTGCCTGCTGCACATTCGCGCAGTACTTC.

The CDR3 region is CASSGQGIHEQYF. CDR3 bases: TGTGCCAGTTCGGGACAGGGGATCCACGAGCAGTACTTC. V is TRBV19 and J is TRBJ2-7, with 10 bases that match TRBD1. The germline CDR1 and CDR2 sequences are LNHDA and SQIVND (reference sequence). This CDR3 region has 13 residues. J lost 5 bases, V lost 8 bases, and 6 bases had no gene match.

The chain joins TRBV11-2 to TRBJ2-6; TRBD1 matches at 9 bases. J lost 2 bases, V lost 5 bases, and 4 bases had no gene match. Germline V gene lookup returns CDR1 SGHAT and CDR2 FQNNGV. The CDR3 extends over 16 amino acids. CDR3 sequence: CASSPTGGPGANVLTF. The CDR3 DNA reads TGTGCCAGCAGCCCTACAGGGGGCCCTGGGGCCAACGTCCTGACTTTC.

V usage is TRBV7-2 and J usage is TRBJ1-1, with a possible D match to TRBD1 (6 bases). From germline, CDR1 is SGHTA and CDR2 FQGNSA. The CDR3 totals 15 residues. Trimming took 2 bases from V and 1 from J, leaving 11 bases between them. CDR3 bases: TGTGCCAGCAGCTTAAGTGAGGGGGGGAACACTGAAGCTTTCTTT. This codes for CASSLSEGGNTEAFF.

This chain connects TRBV5-1 to TRBJ1-1; D is uncertain. Germline CDR1 SGHRS, CDR2 YFSETQ. V gave up 1 base and J gave up 4 bases, with 11 bases separating them. The CDR3 is made up of 14 amino acids. CDR3 DNA: TGCGCCAGCAGCTTGCGGGGATTGGGCACTGAAGCTTTCTTT. Encoded protein: CASSLRGLGTEAFF.

In this sample, this clone turned up a few times. The V gene is TRBV4-1, the J gene TRBJ2-7; the D is unclear. V was shortened by 3 bases and J by 2 bases, with 11 bases between the two germline ends. The CDR3 consists of 14 residues. CDR1 is MGHRA, CDR2 YSYEKL, per germline. The DNA for the CDR3 is TGCGCCAGCAGCCAGATGGTTTCTCCCTACGAGCAGTACTTC. Protein sequence: CASSQMVSPYEQYF.

This chain connects TRBV19 to TRBJ1-2; D is perhaps TRBD1 (6 bases). Germline values: CDR1 LNHDA, CDR2 SQIVND (reference sequence). The CDR3 runs 15 residues. V lost 5 bases, J lost 4 bases, and 17 bases lay in between. The CDR3 region is CASSSTGTHIYGYTF. CDR3 coding DNA: TGTGCCAGTAGTTCCACCGGGACACACATCTATGGCTACACCTTC.

The chain is built from TRBV7-8 and TRBJ1-5, with D possibly matching TRBD1 (6 bases). CDR3 length equals 14 residues. V lost 5 bases to trimming and J lost 0 bases, with 8 bases between them. CDR1 and CDR2 (germline): SGHVS, FQNEAQ. CDR3 amino acids: CASSRTASNQPQHF. The CDR3 region has the DNA TGTGCCAGCAGCCGGACAGCTAGCAATCAGCCCCAGCATTTT.

This chain connects TRBV5-1 to TRBJ2-3; D is possibly TRBD2 (5 bases). The CDR3 is 15 amino acids. The V end lost 3 bases, the J end lost 3 bases, and 14 bases lay between the germline ends. CDR1 and CDR2 from the germline V gene are SGHRS and YFSETQ. Here the CDR3 reads CASSSTFPGTDTQYF. Written as DNA, the CDR3 is TGCGCCAGCAGCTCGACCTTCCCGGGGACAGATACGCAGTATTTT.

This sequence joins TRBV27 and TRBJ2-6; D gene uncertain. Germline assignment: CDR1 MNHEY and CDR2 SMNVEV (reference sequence). V lost 4 bases, J lost 0 bases, and 7 bases lay in between. This CDR3 has 15 residues. CDR3 nucleotide sequence: TGTGCCAGCAGTTCCCACAACTCTGGGGCCAACGTCCTGACTTTC. It yields the protein CASSSHNSGANVLTF.

The rearrangement uses TRBV2 and TRBJ2-1, with 16 bases that match TRBD2. The CDR3 consists of 17 residues. After removal of 5 bases from V and 5 bases from J, the junction contained 6 bases not matched to a gene. Germline CDR1 is SNHLY and CDR2 is FYNNEI. CDR3 bases: TGTGCCAGCAGTAGCCCGGGACTAGCGGGGGGGGACAATGAGCAGTTCTTC. Protein: CASSSPGLAGGDNEQFF.

This chain connects TRBV29-1 to TRBJ1-2; D unclear. The germline V gene has CDR1 SQVTM and CDR2 ANQGSEA. The CDR3 is 13 residues long. Trimming stripped 5 bases from V and 8 bases from J, with 18 bases between. In DNA, the CDR3 is TGCAGCGTTCCCTCGTCCCCAGTCGTGGGCTACACCTTC. It is translated as CSVPSSPVVGYTF.

The count of this clone is one. CDR3 residues: CASSPRPGGSCGYTF. CDR3 sequence (DNA): TGTGCCAGCAGCCCCCGACCAGGGGGAAGCTGTGGCTACACCTTC. The rearrangement links TRBV7-9 to TRBJ1-2, with 7 bases lining up with TRBD1. Per germline, CDR1 SEHNR and CDR2 FQNEAQ (reference sequence). The CDR3 contains 15 residues. V shed 5 bases and J 7 bases; nucleotides not matched to a gene: 13.

This chain connects TRBV5-1 to TRBJ2-5; D is unclear. Trimming left V 4 bases short and J 3 bases short, with 16 bases between. Germline assignment: CDR1 SGHRS and CDR2 YFSETQ. The CDR3 loop spans 15 amino acids. Here the CDR3 reads CASSQPADPKETQYF. The CDR3 DNA reads TGCGCCAGCAGCCAACCCGCCGACCCCAAAGAGACCCAGTACTTC.

This chain links TRBV7-9 with TRBJ2-5, with D perhaps given as TRBD1 or TRBD2 (5 bases each). Germline V gene sequence: CDR1 SEHNR, CDR2 FQNEAQ (reference sequence). V lost 5 bases, J lost 7 bases, and 14 bases lay in between. The CDR3 covers 13 residues. This CDR3 reads CASSQRDPRTQYF. The CDR3 DNA reads as TGTGCCAGCAGCCAGAGGGACCCCAGGACCCAGTACTTC.

This chain joins TRBV25-1 and TRBJ2-5; D tentatively reads TRBD1 or TRBD2 (6 bases each). The CDR3 is 13 amino acids. The germline gives CDR1 MGHDK, CDR2 SYGVNS. Trimming removed 5 bases at V and 4 bases at J, with 11 bases between. The CDR3 DNA follows: TGTGCCAGCAGTTTATGGGGGGCAGAGACCCAGTACTTC. It is translated as CASSLWGAETQYF.

This rearrangement joins TRBV4-1 to TRBJ1-2; no reliable D call. This CDR3 is built from 14 residues. V dropped 1 base and J dropped 6 bases, with 12 bases sitting between them. Germline values: CDR1 MGHRA, CDR2 YSYEKL. The CDR3 nucleotides read TGCGCCAGCAGCCAAGTCTCCCCTGGAGATGGCTACACCTTC. The encoded protein is CASSQVSPGDGYTF.

This chain connects TRBV7-9 to TRBJ2-7, with TRBD1 as a possible D gene (5 bases). The CDR3 runs 14 residues. Trimming took 5 bases from V and 3 from J, leaving 14 bases between them. Germline V gene lookup returns CDR1 SEHNR and CDR2 FQNEAQ (reference sequence). CDR3 loop: CASSPKTGYYEQYF. Here the CDR3 DNA reads TGTGCCAGCAGCCCGAAAACAGGATACTACGAGCAGTACTTC.

V gene TRBV15 combines with J gene TRBJ1-5; 8 bases fit TRBD1. The CDR3 totals 15 residues. From germline, CDR1 is LNHNV and CDR2 YYDKDF (reference sequence). V dropped 4 bases and J dropped 7; count of bases not matched to a gene: 9. The DNA for the CDR3 is TGTGCCACCAGCACATACACAGGGGGAGGCCAGCCCCAGCATTTT. Amino acid sequence: CATSTYTGGGQPQHF. Together with reference TRBV15 and TRBJ1-5, the CDR3 gives the full variable domain: DAMVIQNPRYQVTQFGKPVTLSCSQTLNHNVMYWYQQKSSQAPKLLFHYYDKDFNNEADTPDNFQSRRPNTSFCFLDIRSPGLGDTAMYLCATSTYTGGGQPQHFGDGTRLSIL.

CDR3 sequence: CASGPAGGKYEQYF. In nucleotides, the CDR3 is TGTGCCAGCGGCCCGGCGGGGGGAAAGTACGAGCAGTACTTC. V gene TRBV13 combines with J gene TRBJ2-7; 8 nucleotides align to TRBD2. The CDR3 consists of 14 residues. Germline CDR1 PRHDT, CDR2 FYEKMQ (reference sequence). Trimming cost V 8 bases and J 4 bases; bases outside gene matches: 10.

V and J are TRBV5-6 and TRBJ1-2, with a tentative D call TRBD1 (6 bases). Germline V CDR1 and CDR2: SGHDT, YYEEEE. This CDR3 is built from 14 residues. Trimming left V 4 bases short and J 4 bases short, with 14 bases between. DNA for the CDR3: TGTGCCAGCAGCCAGGGGACGGGTACCTATGGCTACACCTTC. Translated, it gives CASSQGTGTYGYTF.

The chain links TRBV27 to TRBJ1-5; D remains ambiguous. Trimming took 5 bases from V and 7 from J, leaving 9 bases between them. CDR3 length equals 12 residues. Germline CDR1 reads MNHEY; CDR2 reads SMNVEV (reference sequence). The CDR3 region has the DNA TGTGCCAGCAGTGAGGCGGGACAGCCCCAGCATTTT. Translating it yields CASSEAGQPQHF.

CDR3 in amino acids: CASSLEPQGLNTEAFF. The CDR3 DNA reads as TGCGCCAGCAGCTTGGAGCCACAGGGATTAAACACTGAAGCTTTCTTT. The chain joins TRBV5-1 to TRBJ1-1; a possible D gene is TRBD1 (6 bases). CDR3 length: 16 residues. The germline gives CDR1 SGHRS, CDR2 YFSETQ. V gave up 0 bases and J gave up 2 bases, with 14 bases separating them.

The gene calls are TRBV15 and TRBJ1-2; D ambiguous. V dropped 0 bases and J dropped 4 bases, with 15 bases sitting between them. CDR1 and CDR2 from the germline V gene are LNHNV and YYDKDF (reference sequence). The CDR3 runs 16 residues. This chain's CDR3 is CATSRDRSENGYGYTF. CDR3 nucleotides: TGTGCCACCAGCAGAGATAGGTCGGAGAATGGCTATGGCTACACCTTC.

CDR3 sequence: CASRGGVSNQPQHF. The CDR3 DNA is TGTGCCAGCAGAGGAGGGGTGAGCAATCAGCCCCAGCATTTT. This chain connects TRBV2 to TRBJ1-5, with D tentatively TRBD1 (5 bases). The CDR3 is 14 amino acids. The V and J ends lost 6 bases and 1 base respectively, with 10 bases between them. The germline gives CDR1 SNHLY, CDR2 FYNNEI. The full variable domain, rest sourced from reference TRBV2 and TRBJ1-5, is EPEVTQTPSHQVTQMGQEVILRCVPISNHLYFYWYRQILGQKVEFLVSFYNNEISEKSEIFDDQFSVERPDGSNFTLKIRSTKLEDSAMYFCASRGGVSNQPQHFGDGTRLSIL.

This chain links TRBV4-1 with TRBJ2-7, with D perhaps TRBD2 (6 bases). Between the trimmed V and J ends, which lost 3 bases and 0 bases, there was a span of 12 bases. This CDR3 comprises 15 residues. The germline CDR1 and CDR2 sequences are MGHRA and YSYEKL. This CDR3 reads CASSHSSGSSYEQYF. In nucleotides, the CDR3 is TGCGCCAGCAGCCACAGTAGCGGAAGCTCCTACGAGCAGTACTTC.

This clone was detected a few times. The genes are TRBV7-9 and TRBJ1-1, with D uncertain. This CDR3 spans 12 amino acids. The V gene's germline CDR1 is SEHNR and CDR2 FQNEAQ (reference sequence). Trimming cost V 4 bases and J 6 bases, with 9 bases left between them. The CDR3 loop is CASSSIGAEAFF. The CDR3 bases are TGTGCCAGCAGCTCTATCGGAGCTGAAGCTTTCTTT.